This T cell receptor (beta chain) was sequenced in a study of response to subunit inactivated influenza vaccine. Study observations and caveats: New T cells are recruited in small numbers by each seasonal influenza vaccination, according to the authors' suggestion.

CDR3 length: 15 residues. Losses at the gene ends were 0 bases for V and 5 bases for J; bases not matched to a gene: 5. The germline V gene encodes CDR1 SGHDN and CDR2 FVKESK. Concerning this clonotype: Its antigen is still unknown.

Each CDR3 protein is one row after TCRdb ran MiXCR on the RT-PCR reads. The sample lists about 190,000 distinct CDR3 sequences, 13% to 15% occurring once. The rearrangement uses TRBV14 and TRBJ2-5, with 8 nucleotides matching TRBD2. The sequenced sample was CD8+ T cells sorted from PBMCs, obtained 5 days after vaccination. The clonotype was recovered from a man aged 45-60 years who received an inactivated influenza vaccine. In DNA form, the CDR3 reads TGTGCCAGCAGCCAAGAATACTCTAGCGGGGAGACCCAGTACTTC. Encoded protein: CASSQEYSSGETQYF.